This T cell receptor beta chain was sequenced for a study of shared clonotypes between healthy human individuals. Notes on the study in general: Tissues were not sampled, only blood, and their repertoires likely differ. Having only a few donors restricted how much genetic and exposure-history diversity was captured. Shared clonotypes: about 4.6% naive CD4, 3% to 3.5% naive CD8, about 2.5% memory CD4, approximately 0.4% memory CD8.

Running of the assay took place at deep level. TCRdb keeps only in-frame clones here, not all; method: immunoSEQ multiplex PCR. The sample carries 1.5 million to 2.5 million clones, about 95% recorded once. Cells designated naive CD8 were CD45RO-negative and were positively selected for CCR7, with terminally differentiated effector memory CD45RA+ cells excluded. The CDR3 has 16 amino acids. From germline, CDR1 is MNHEY and CDR2 SMNVEV (reference sequence). Concerning this clone: Its specificity is not known. An end of the junction differs from the germline gene, which may be a read error.

The sequence was collected from a man between 18 and 29 years old in good health. The source material was naive CD8+ T cells sorted from blood. The gene calls are TRBV27 and TRBJ2-7, with 8 bases identical to TRBD1. CDR3 nucleotides: TGTGCCAGCAGTTCCCCGAAGGGGACAGGCACCTACGCGCAGTACTTC. Translating gives CASSSPKGTGTYAQYF.